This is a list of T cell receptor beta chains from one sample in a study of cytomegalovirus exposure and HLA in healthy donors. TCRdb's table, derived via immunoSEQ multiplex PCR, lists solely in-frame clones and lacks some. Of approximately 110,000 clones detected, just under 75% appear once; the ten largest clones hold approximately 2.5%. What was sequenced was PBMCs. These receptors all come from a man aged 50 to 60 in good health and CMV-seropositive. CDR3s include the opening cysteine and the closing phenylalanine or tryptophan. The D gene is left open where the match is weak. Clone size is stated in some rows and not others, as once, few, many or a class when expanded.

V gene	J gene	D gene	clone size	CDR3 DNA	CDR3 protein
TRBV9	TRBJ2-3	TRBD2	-	TGTGCCAGCAGCGTAGTGGGACTAGCGGGAGCCGGTACAGATACGCAGTATTTT	CASSVVGLAGAGTDTQYF
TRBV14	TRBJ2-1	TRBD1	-	TGTGCCAGCAGACTAACCGGGACAGGGAGGCATGAGCAGTTCTTC	CASRLTGTGRHEQFF
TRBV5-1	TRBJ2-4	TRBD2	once	TGCGCCAGCAGCTCGGGGGGTTTAGCCAAAAACATTCAGTACTTC	CASSSGGLAKNIQYF
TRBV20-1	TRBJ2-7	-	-	TGCAGTGCTAGTGCCTCACGGGAGCAGTACTTC	CSASASREQYF
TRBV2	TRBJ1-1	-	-	TGTGCCAGCAGGGAGGGGCCCCTCCTTACTGAAGCTTTCTTT	CASREGPLLTEAFF
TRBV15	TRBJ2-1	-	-	TGTGCCACCAGCACACGAATGGACTCATCCAGCGATGAGCAGTTCTTC	CATSTRMDSSSDEQFF
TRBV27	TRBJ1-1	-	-	TGTGCCAGCAGCTCTAAGGGAGACACTGAAGCTTTCTTT	CASSSKGDTEAFF
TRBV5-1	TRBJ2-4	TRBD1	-	TGCGCCAGCAGCTTGGTAGGGGACAGGGGCCTAGCCAAAAACATTCAGTACTTC	CASSLVGDRGLAKNIQYF
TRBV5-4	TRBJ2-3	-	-	TGTGCCAGCAGCTTGCAGGCATTCACAGATACGCAGTATTTT	CASSLQAFTDTQYF
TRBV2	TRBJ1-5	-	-	TGTGCCAGCACTAATGGGGGGTCCGGTGGGGGCAATCAGCCCCAGCATTTT	CASTNGGSGGGNQPQHF
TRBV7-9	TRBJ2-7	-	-	TGTGCCAGCAGTCAGGTAGCCTACGAGCAGTACTTC	CASSQVAYEQYF
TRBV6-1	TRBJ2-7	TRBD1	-	TGTGCCAGCAGAAGGACAGGGAAATACGAGCAGTACTTC	CASRRTGKYEQYF
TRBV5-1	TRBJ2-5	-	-	TGCGCCAGCAGCTCTACCCGGGGTCCGCCGAGCCAAGAGACCCAGTACTTC	CASSSTRGPPSQETQYF
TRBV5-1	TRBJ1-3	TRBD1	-	TGCGCCAGCAGTTTACAGGGGGGAAACACCATATATTTT	CASSLQGGNTIYF
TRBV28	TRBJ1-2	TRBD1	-	TGTGCCAGCAGTGGACAGGATTTCTATGGCTACACCTTC	CASSGQDFYGYTF
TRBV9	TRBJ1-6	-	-	TGTGCCAGCAGCGTATCTGGGGGCCGCTCCTATAATTCACCCCTCCACTTT	CASSVSGGRSYNSPLHF
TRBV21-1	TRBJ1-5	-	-	TGTGCCAGCAAAGACGGGGGGAAGGAGCATTTT	CASKDGGKEHF
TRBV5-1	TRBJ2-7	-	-	TGCGCCAGCAGCTTGGTCGCGGGGTCCTACGAGCAGTACTTC	CASSLVAGSYEQYF
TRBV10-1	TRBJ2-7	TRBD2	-	TGCGCCAGGGGGGGGACTAGCGCAACATTTTCCTACGAGCAGTACTTC	CARGGTSATFSYEQYF
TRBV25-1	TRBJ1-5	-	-	TGTGCCAGCAGTCCCCGTAATGTAAGGGGCTCGGGTCAGCCCCAGCATTTT	CASSPRNVRGSGQPQHF
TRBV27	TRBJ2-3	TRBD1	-	TGTGCCAGCAGAACGGGACAGGGAACAGATACGCAGTATTTT	CASRTGQGTDTQYF
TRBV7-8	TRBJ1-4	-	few	TGTGCCAGCAGCTCCACAAGGGGTCGAGGAAAACTGTTTTTT	CASSSTRGRGKLFF
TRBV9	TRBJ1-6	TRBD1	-	TGTGCCAGCAGCGTAGACCCCGGGACAGGGTCTAATTCACCCCTCCACTTT	CASSVDPGTGSNSPLHF
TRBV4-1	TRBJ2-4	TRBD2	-	TGCGCCAGCAGCCAAGATCTGGGCGGGGGGTTAGACAAAAACATTCAGTACTTC	CASSQDLGGGLDKNIQYF
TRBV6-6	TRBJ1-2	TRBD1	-	TGTGCCAGCAGTAGGACAGGGTCGGATGGCTACACCTTC	CASSRTGSDGYTF
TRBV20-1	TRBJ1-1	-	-	TGCAGTGCTCCATTGAGGACTGAAGCTTTCTTT	CSAPLRTEAFF
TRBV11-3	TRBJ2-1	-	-	TGTGCCAGCAGCTTCTACCCCAATGAGCAGTTCTTC	CASSFYPNEQFF
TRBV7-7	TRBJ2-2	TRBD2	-	TGTGCCAGCAGCTTATCCGGGAGGGACACCGGGGAGCTGTTTTTT	CASSLSGRDTGELFF
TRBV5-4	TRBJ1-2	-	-	TGTGCCAGCCGAAACAGGACCAACTATGGCTACACCTTC	CASRNRTNYGYTF
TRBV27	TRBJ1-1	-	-	TGTGCCAGCAGTTTATCAGCCAGGGGTGGTTACACGACGAACACTGAAGCTTTCTTT	CASSLSARGGYTTNTEAFF
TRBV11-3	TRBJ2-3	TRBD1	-	TGTGCCAGCAGCTTGGGGACAGGGGCTGCAGATACGCAGTATTTT	CASSLGTGAADTQYF
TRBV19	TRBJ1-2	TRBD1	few	TGTGCCAGTAGTATCCCGGGACAGGGGTTGAATGGCTACACCTTC	CASSIPGQGLNGYTF
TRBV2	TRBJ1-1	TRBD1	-	TGTGCCAGCAGTGAATTTGCATTCGGGACAGGGAGAAACACTGAAGCTTTCTTT	CASSEFAFGTGRNTEAFF
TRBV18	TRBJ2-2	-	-	TGTGCCAGCTCACCTAATACGGGAAAATTCGGGGAGCTGTTTTTT	CASSPNTGKFGELFF
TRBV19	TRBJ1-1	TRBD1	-	TGTGCCAGTATGGAGACAGGGTACACTGAAGCTTTCTTT	CASMETGYTEAFF
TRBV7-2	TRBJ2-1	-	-	TGTGCCAGCAGCCCCTGGCGGCTTTACAATGAGCAGTTCTTC	CASSPWRLYNEQFF
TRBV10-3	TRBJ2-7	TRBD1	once	TGTGCCATCAGTGAGTCTCGGGTAGTAGACAGGGGGCTCGACGAGCAGTACTTC	CAISESRVVDRGLDEQYF
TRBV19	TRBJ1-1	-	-	TGTGCCAGTAGTATCGGCACCCCCGGGGAGAACACTGAAGCTTTCTTT	CASSIGTPGENTEAFF
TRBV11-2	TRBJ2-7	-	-	TGTGCCAGCAGCGAGGCAATAGCATTAGATTATCGGTACGAGCAGTACTTC	CASSEAIALDYRYEQYF
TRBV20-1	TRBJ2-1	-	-	TGCAGTGCAACGGGGAATGAGCAGTTCTTC	CSATGNEQFF
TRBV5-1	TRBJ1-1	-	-	TGCGCCAGCAGCTTTGTGCAGGGGTTGAACACTGAAGCTTTCTTT	CASSFVQGLNTEAFF
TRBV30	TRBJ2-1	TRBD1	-	TGTGCCTGGAGTCTTCAGACAGGGCGCTCCTACAATGAGCAGTTCTTC	CAWSLQTGRSYNEQFF
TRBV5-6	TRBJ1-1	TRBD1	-	TGTGCCAGCACACTGACAGGGGGAGAGGCTTTCTTT	CASTLTGGEAFF
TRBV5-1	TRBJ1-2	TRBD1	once	TGCGCCAGCAGCAGGACAGGGGATGGCTACACCTTC	CASSRTGDGYTF
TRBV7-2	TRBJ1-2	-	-	TGTGCCAGCAGCTCAAACAGGGATGGCTACACCTTC	CASSSNRDGYTF